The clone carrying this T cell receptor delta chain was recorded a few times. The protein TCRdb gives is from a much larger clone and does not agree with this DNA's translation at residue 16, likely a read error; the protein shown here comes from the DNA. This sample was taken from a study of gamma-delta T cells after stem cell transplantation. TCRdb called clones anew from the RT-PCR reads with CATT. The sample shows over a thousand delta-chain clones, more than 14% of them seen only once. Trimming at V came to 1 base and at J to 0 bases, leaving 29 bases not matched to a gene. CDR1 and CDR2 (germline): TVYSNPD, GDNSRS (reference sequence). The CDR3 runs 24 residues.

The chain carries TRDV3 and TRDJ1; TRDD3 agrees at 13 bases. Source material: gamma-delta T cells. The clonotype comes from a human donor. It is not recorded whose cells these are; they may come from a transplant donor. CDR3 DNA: TGTGCCTTTAATCGGAAACCCCCACTACGGGGACTGGGGGATACGTGGGGGAACACCGATAAACTCATCTTT. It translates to CAFNRKPPLRGLGDTWGNTDKLIF.